What follows is one TCR beta chain and its context. Its antigen remains unknown. The record originates from a study of pediatric ulcerative colitis. Blood was drawn at the time of colonoscopy. Looked up from germline, CDR1 is SGHNT and CDR2 is YYREEE (reference sequence). The CDR3 contains 13 residues. The J segment lost 4 bases and the V segment lost 0 bases, leaving 0 bases of the junction unmatched. Study-level findings and limits: Repertoires came from total lymphocyte DNA, so rare subsets like regulatory T cells may be missed. In rectum, acute severe colitis had expanded clones and less diversity.

Sequenced by immunoSEQ multiplex PCR; TCRdb stores in-frame clones only, minus some. The table has 64,000 or so clones, around four fifths seen once. This sequence joins TRBV5-4 and TRBJ2-5, with 7 nucleotides matching TRBD2. The source material was blood. The TCR comes from a boy younger than 18 with moderate ulcerative colitis. The CDR3 DNA is TGTGCCAGCAGCTTGGGACTAGCAGAGACCCAGTACTTC. Translated: CASSLGLAETQYF. Full variable domain (rest looked up from reference TRBV5-4 and TRBJ2-5): ETGVTQSPTHLIKTRGQQVTLRCSSQSGHNTVSWYQQALGQGPQFIFQYYREEENGRGNFPPRFSGLQFPNYSSELNVNALELDDSALYLCASSLGLAETQYFGPGTRLLVL.